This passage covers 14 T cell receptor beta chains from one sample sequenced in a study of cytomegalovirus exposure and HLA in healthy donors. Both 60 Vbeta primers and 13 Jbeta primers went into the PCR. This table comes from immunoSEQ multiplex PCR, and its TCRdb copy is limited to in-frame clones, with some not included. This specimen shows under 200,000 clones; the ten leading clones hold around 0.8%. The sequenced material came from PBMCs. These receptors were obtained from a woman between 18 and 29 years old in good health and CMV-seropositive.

The CDR3 nucleotides are TGTGCCAGCAGCTTCTCCCTAGCGGAAGAGACCCAGTACTTC. Amino acids: CASSFSLAEETQYF. V and J are TRBV5-5 and TRBJ2-5; TRBD2 aligns across 7 bases. Per germline, CDR1 SGHKS and CDR2 YYEKEE (reference sequence). The CDR3 is made up of 14 amino acids. Trimming removed 2 bases from V and 3 bases from J; junction bases left unmatched: 4.

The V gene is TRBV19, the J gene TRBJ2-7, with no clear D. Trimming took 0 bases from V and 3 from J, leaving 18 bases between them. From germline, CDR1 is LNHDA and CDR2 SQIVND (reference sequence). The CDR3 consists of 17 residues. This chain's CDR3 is CASSIDPRLTESYEQYF. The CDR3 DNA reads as TGTGCCAGTAGTATAGATCCCCGACTCACGGAAAGCTACGAGCAGTACTTC.

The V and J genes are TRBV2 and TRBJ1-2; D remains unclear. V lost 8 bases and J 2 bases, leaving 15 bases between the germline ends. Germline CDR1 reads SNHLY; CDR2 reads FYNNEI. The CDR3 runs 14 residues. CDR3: CASGQVSRNYGYTF. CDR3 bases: TGTGCCAGCGGCCAGGTATCCAGAAACTATGGCTACACCTTC. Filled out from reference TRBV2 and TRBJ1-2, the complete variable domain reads EPEVTQTPSHQVTQMGQEVILRCVPISNHLYFYWYRQILGQKVEFLVSFYNNEISEKSEIFDDQFSVERPDGSNFTLKIRSTKLEDSAMYFCASGQVSRNYGYTFGSGTRLTVV.

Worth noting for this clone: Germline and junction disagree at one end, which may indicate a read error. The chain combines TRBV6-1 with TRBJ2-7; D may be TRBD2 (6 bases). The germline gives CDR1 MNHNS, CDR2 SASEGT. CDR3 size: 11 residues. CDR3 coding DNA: TGTGCCAGCAGGGAAGGGGCGGGACAGTACTTC. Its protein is CASREGAGQYF.

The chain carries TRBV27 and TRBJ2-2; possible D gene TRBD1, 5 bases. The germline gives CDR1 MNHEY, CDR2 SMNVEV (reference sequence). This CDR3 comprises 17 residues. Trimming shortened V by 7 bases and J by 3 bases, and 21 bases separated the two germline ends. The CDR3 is CASTNTGRQRYTGELFF. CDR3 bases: TGTGCCAGCACAAATACGGGTAGACAGCGATACACCGGGGAGCTGTTTTTT.

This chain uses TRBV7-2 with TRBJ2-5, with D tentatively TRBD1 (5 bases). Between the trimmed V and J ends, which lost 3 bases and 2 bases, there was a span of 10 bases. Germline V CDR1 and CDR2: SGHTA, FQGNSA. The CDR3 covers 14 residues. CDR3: CASSFDSFQETQYF. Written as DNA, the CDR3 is TGTGCCAGCAGCTTCGACAGTTTTCAAGAGACCCAGTACTTC.

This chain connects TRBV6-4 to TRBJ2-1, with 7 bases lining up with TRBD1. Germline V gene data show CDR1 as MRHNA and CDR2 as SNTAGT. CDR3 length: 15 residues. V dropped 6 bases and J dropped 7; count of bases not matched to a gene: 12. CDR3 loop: CASSLTGAPMNEQFF. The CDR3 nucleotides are TGTGCCAGCAGCCTAACAGGGGCTCCCATGAATGAGCAGTTCTTC.

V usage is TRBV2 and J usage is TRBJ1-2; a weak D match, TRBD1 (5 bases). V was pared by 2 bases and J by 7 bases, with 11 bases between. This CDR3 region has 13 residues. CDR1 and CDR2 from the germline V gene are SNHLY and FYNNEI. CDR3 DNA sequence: TGTGCCAGCAGTGAAACTGGGGCCGGTGGCTACACCTTC. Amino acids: CASSETGAGGYTF.

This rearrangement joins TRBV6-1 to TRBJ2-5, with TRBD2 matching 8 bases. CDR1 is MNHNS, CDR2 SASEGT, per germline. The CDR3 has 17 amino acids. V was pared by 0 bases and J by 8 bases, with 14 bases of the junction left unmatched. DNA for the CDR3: TGTGCCAGCAGTGAAGCAGGGGGGCGGGGGGCCGCCAGAACCCAGTACTTC. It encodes CASSEAGGRGAARTQYF.

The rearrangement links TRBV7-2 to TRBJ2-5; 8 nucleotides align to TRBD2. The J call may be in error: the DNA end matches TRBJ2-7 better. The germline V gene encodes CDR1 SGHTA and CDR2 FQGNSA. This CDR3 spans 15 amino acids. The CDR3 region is CASSPRRSGTAEQYF. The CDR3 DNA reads TGTGCCAGCAGCCCGCGTCGTAGCGGGACGGCCGAGCAGTACTTC.

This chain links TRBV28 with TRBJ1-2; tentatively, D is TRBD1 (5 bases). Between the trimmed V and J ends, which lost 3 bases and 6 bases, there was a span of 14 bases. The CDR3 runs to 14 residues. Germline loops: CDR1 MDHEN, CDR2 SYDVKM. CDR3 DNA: TGTGCCAGCAGTTTTTTCGCCAGGGCCCATGGCTACACCTTC. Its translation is CASSFFARAHGYTF.

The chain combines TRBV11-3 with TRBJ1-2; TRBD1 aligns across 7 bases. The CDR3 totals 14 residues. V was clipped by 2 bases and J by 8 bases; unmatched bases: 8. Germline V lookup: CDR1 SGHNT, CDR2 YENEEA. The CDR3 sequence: CASSLTGQEGGYTF. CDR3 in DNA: TGTGCCAGCAGCTTAACCGGACAGGAAGGGGGCTACACCTTC.

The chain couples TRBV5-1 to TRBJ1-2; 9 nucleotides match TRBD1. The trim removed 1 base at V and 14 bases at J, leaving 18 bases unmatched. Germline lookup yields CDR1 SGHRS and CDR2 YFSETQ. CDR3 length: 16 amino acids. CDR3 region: CASSLSTWGQGPSQTF. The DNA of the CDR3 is TGCGCCAGCAGCTTGTCAACGTGGGGACAGGGCCCTTCCCAAACCTTC.

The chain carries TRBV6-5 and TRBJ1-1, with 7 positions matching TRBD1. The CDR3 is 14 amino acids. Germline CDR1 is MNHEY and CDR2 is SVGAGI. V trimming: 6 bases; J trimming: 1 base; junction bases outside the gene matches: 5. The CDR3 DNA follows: TGTGCCAGCAGAAATCACAGGGGGAACACTGAAGCTTTCTTT. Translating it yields CASRNHRGNTEAFF.